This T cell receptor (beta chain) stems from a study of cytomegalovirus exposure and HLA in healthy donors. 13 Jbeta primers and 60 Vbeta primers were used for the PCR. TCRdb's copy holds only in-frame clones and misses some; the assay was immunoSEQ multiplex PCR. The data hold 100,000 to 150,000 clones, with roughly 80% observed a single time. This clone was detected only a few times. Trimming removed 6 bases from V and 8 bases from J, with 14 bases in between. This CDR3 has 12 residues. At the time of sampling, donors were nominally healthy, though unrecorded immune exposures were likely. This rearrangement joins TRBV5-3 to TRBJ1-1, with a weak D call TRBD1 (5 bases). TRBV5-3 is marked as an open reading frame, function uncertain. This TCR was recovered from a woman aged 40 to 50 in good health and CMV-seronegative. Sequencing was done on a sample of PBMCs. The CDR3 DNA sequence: TGTGCCAGAACCAAATTGGGGGGGGAAGCTTTCTTT. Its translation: CARTKLGGEAFF.